Listed here are 13 T cell receptor beta chains from one sample, sequenced in a study of shared clonotypes between healthy human individuals. In the naive CD8 group, cells lacked CD45RO and were positively selected for CCR7, so terminally differentiated effector memory CD45RA+ cells were left out. Generated by immunoSEQ multiplex PCR, the TCRdb table keeps only in-frame clones and is missing some. The sample lists over 2 million clones, about 95% occurring once. Material: naive CD8+ T cells sorted from blood. The receptors derive from a man between 18 and 35 years old in good health.

This clone was observed a few times. The chain carries TRBV6-1 and TRBJ1-1; D remains unclear. The CDR3 runs to 14 residues. Germline assignment: CDR1 MNHNS and CDR2 SASEGT. V was shortened by 4 bases and J by 1 base, with 10 bases between the two germline ends. CDR3 sequence reads: CASSGIRGNTEAFF. The CDR3 DNA reads TGTGCCAGCAGTGGTATCCGGGGGAACACTGAAGCTTTCTTT.

As regards this clone: The identical CDR3 is also encoded by other nucleotide sequences in the sample. The chain uses TRBV5-6 and TRBJ2-1; D gene ambiguous. The germline V gene encodes CDR1 SGHDT and CDR2 YYEEEE. Trimming left V 0 bases short and J 2 bases short, with 3 bases between. This CDR3 comprises 13 residues. The CDR3 region is CASSLGPYNEQFF. As DNA, the CDR3 is TGTGCCAGCAGCTTGGGACCCTACAATGAGCAGTTCTTC.

In its sample, this clone was seen once. The chain carries TRBV28 and TRBJ2-7; the D is unclear. Germline V gene data show CDR1 as MDHEN and CDR2 as SYDVKM. The CDR3 has 12 residues. V lost 3 bases and J lost 2, with 5 bases in between. The CDR3 coding sequence is TGTGCCAGCAGTTTTCCGCCCTACGAGCAGTACTTC. Translated, it gives CASSFPPYEQYF.

The chain couples TRBV4-1 to TRBJ1-6, with 8 bases identical to TRBD1. CDR1 and CDR2 from the germline V gene are MGHRA and YSYEKL. This CDR3 contains 14 residues. V lost 2 bases and J lost 9; bases outside the gene matches: 3. As DNA, the CDR3 is TGCGCCAGCAGCCAATTAGGGACAGGTTCACCCCTCCACTTT. Amino acids: CASSQLGTGSPLHF.

This chain links TRBV30 with TRBJ2-5, with D unclear. This CDR3 contains 13 residues. V was cut by 1 base and J by 1 base, with 7 bases left in between. The germline CDR1 and CDR2 sequences are GTSNPN and SVGIG (reference sequence). DNA of the CDR3: TGTGCCTGGAGTGATGGCAGCCAAGAGACCCAGTACTTC. Amino acids: CAWSDGSQETQYF. The whole variable domain, filled in from reference TRBV30 and TRBJ2-5, reads SQTIHQWPATLVQPVGSPLSLECTVEGTSNPNLYWYRQAAGRGLQLLFYSVGIGQISSEVPQNLSASRPQDRQFILSSKKLLLSDSGFYLCAWSDGSQETQYFGPGTRLLVL.

The V call is TRBV6-5, the J call TRBJ1-6, with D maybe TRBD1 (6 bases). V gave up 7 bases and J gave up 9 bases, with 10 bases separating them. The germline CDR1 and CDR2 sequences are MNHEY and SVGAGI. CDR3 length: 12 residues. The CDR3 bases are TGTGCCAGCACCCAAGGGGGTTCACCCCTCCACTTT. It specifies CASTQGGSPLHF.

The V and J genes are TRBV28 and TRBJ1-2; 7 bases agree with TRBD1. Trimming at V came to 6 bases and at J to 3 bases, leaving 10 bases not matched to a gene. Germline CDR1 and CDR2: MDHEN and SYDVKM. The CDR3 loop spans 15 amino acids. DNA of the CDR3: TGTGCCAGCAGCCAGGGCGCGGACAGGTACTATGGCTACACCTTC. This gives the protein CASSQGADRYYGYTF.

The gene calls are TRBV27 and TRBJ1-2, with D possibly being TRBD1 (5 bases). CDR3 size: 13 residues. From germline, CDR1 is MNHEY and CDR2 SMNVEV (reference sequence). Deletions cut 5 bases from V and 3 bases from J, with 10 bases between. CDR3: CASSVLGDYGYTF. In DNA form, the CDR3 reads TGTGCCAGCAGTGTTCTGGGGGACTATGGCTACACCTTC.

The V gene is TRBV11-3, the J gene TRBJ2-1, with a tentative D call TRBD2 (6 bases). The V gene lost 4 bases and the J gene lost 5 bases, with 15 bases spanning the gap. The CDR3 covers 15 residues. Germline loops: CDR1 SGHNT, CDR2 YENEEA. CDR3 sequence (DNA): TGTGCCAGCAGCTCCCCGGGACTCCGGAACAATGAGCAGTTCTTC. Translated, it gives CASSSPGLRNNEQFF.

The chain recombines TRBV9 with TRBJ1-6; 8 positions agree with TRBD1. This CDR3 region has 15 residues. CDR1 SGDLS and CDR2 YYNGEE come from the germline V gene. J gave up 9 bases and V 3 bases, and 8 bases lay outside the gene matches. In DNA form, the CDR3 reads TGTGCCAGCAGCGATGGACAGGGATCCTCTTCACCCCTCCACTTT. Translated, it gives CASSDGQGSSSPLHF. Supplemented by reference TRBV9 and TRBJ1-6, the full variable domain reads DSGVTQTPKHLITATGQRVTLRCSPRSGDLSVYWYQQSLDQGLQFLIQYYNGEERAKGNILERFSAQQFPDLHSELNLSSLELGDSALYFCASSDGQGSSSPLHFGNGTRLTVT.

This clone was recorded once. V gene TRBV28 combines with J gene TRBJ1-2; D gene unclear. CDR3 length: 16 residues. The germline V gene encodes CDR1 MDHEN and CDR2 SYDVKM. Trimming took 3 bases from V and 3 from J, leaving 17 bases between them. The CDR3 nucleotides read TGTGCCAGCAGTTTGCCTCCAGCGGGATTGGACTATGGCTACACCTTC. This sequence encodes CASSLPPAGLDYGYTF.

The V gene is TRBV11-2, the J gene TRBJ2-3; D uncertain. The CDR3 contains 12 residues. Germline CDR1 reads SGHAT; CDR2 reads FQNNGV. Trimming removed 5 bases at V and 4 bases at J, with 7 bases between. The CDR3: CASSPGADTQYF. The CDR3 DNA reads TGTGCCAGCAGCCCCGGCGCAGATACGCAGTATTTT.

The genes are TRBV7-9 and TRBJ1-2; D remains unclear. Trimming removed 7 bases at V and 3 bases at J, with 15 bases between. The CDR3 is made up of 14 amino acids. Germline lookup yields CDR1 SEHNR and CDR2 FQNEAQ (reference sequence). CDR3 region: CASTRGGVDYGYTF. The DNA for the CDR3 is TGTGCCAGCACCCGAGGCGGGGTTGACTATGGCTACACCTTC.